The text below deals with one TCR beta chain. Its antigen remains unknown. CDR3 length: 15 residues. Germline CDR1 is SNHLY and CDR2 is FYNNEI. The V and J ends lost 6 bases and 3 bases, in that order; junction bases with no gene match: 6. The data belong to a study of cytomegalovirus exposure and HLA in healthy donors. Study-wide results and caveats: A later analysis revealed that TCR association rates differed between HLA loci, peaking at DRB1 and bottoming out at HLA-C. A later analysis, which compared TCR beta chains of equal frequency, found the HLA-associated ones more clonally expanded. Most TCR sequences were seen very rarely across donors, but some public TCRs occurred in many.

The study ran its PCR with 60 Vbeta and 13 Jbeta primers. Clones were sequenced by immunoSEQ multiplex PCR, and TCRdb holds only the in-frame ones, with some missing. This table holds approximately 270,000 clones, 80% found once. This chain uses TRBV2 with TRBJ2-1, with 9 nucleotides matching TRBD1. The clonotype originates from a girl aged 2 to 9 in good health and CMV-seronegative. Sequencing was done on a sample of PBMCs. In nucleotides, the CDR3 is TGTGCCAGCAGCTTCCGGGACAGGGTCTACAATGAGCAGTTCTTC. Its protein product is CASSFRDRVYNEQFF.